This record concerns one TCR beta chain sequence. The data were obtained in a study of blood T cells in healthy people across ages. With a J-beta primer mix and a sample-barcoded 5' primer, a second PCR ran 7 to 11 cycles. Carrying 12 random nucleotides, a template-switch adaptor labeled each individual cDNA molecule. From the 5' RACE reads, TCRdb called clonotypes with MiXCR, one entry per CDR3 protein. The profile shows hundreds of thousands of distinct CDR3 sequences, 45% to 50% of them singletons. Samples had at least 7 million PBMCs isolated from them. RNA extraction gave at least 5.5 micrograms of total RNA per sample. Germline values: CDR1 DFQATT, CDR2 SNEGSKA (reference sequence). The CDR3 runs to 14 residues. The trim removed 6 bases at V and 1 base at J, leaving 6 bases unmatched.

This chain uses TRBV20-1 with TRBJ1-5; 7 nucleotides agree with TRBD1. Sequenced sample: blood. The TCR sequence derives from a woman aged 60-75 years in good health. CDR3 sequence reads: CSAGGRISNQPQHF. The CDR3 region has the DNA TGCAGTGCAGGGGGCAGGATAAGCAATCAGCCCCAGCATTTT.